Shown below are 15 T cell receptor beta chains from a single sample sequenced in a study of shared clonotypes between healthy human individuals. Some clones are missing from TCRdb's copy, which holds only in-frame ones; the method was immunoSEQ multiplex PCR. The data hold under 1 million clones, with about 96% observed a single time. Positively selected for CCR7, the CD45RO-negative cells used as naive CD8 cells excluded terminally differentiated effector memory CD45RA+ cells. Sequenced: naive CD8+ T cells sorted from blood. These receptors were obtained from a man aged 30 to 39 in good health.

This CDR3 is CAISESGQMAYGYTF. The CDR3 nucleotides read TGTGCCATCAGTGAGTCGGGACAGATGGCCTATGGCTACACCTTC. The V call is TRBV10-3, the J call TRBJ1-2, with 7 bases aligning to TRBD1. Trimming at V came to 0 bases and at J to 4 bases, leaving 5 bases not matched to a gene. Germline CDR1 reads ENHRY; CDR2 reads SYGVKD. There are 15 residues in the CDR3.

V and J are TRBV28 and TRBJ2-7, with TRBD1 identical over 9 bases. CDR3 length: 17 residues. The trim removed 4 bases at V and 0 bases at J, leaving 10 bases unmatched. Germline lookup yields CDR1 MDHEN and CDR2 SYDVKM. In DNA, the CDR3 is TGTGCCAGCAGTTCGCGAAAGGACAGGGGAATCTCCTACGAGCAGTACTTC. This encodes CASSSRKDRGISYEQYF.

The V gene is TRBV28, the J gene TRBJ1-2; TRBD1 aligns across 7 bases. Per germline, CDR1 MDHEN and CDR2 SYDVKM. There are 14 residues in the CDR3. The V segment lost 4 bases and the J segment 4 bases; nucleotides outside the gene matches: 6. In DNA, the CDR3 is TGTGCCAGCAGTTCCCCAGGGGGGTCCTATGGCTACACCTTC. As protein: CASSSPGGSYGYTF.

V and J are TRBV29-1 and TRBJ2-5; 11 bases map to TRBD1. Trimming at V came to 5 bases and at J to 4 bases, leaving 3 bases not matched to a gene. The germline gives CDR1 SQVTM, CDR2 ANQGSEA. There are 13 residues in the CDR3. Here the CDR3 reads CSVPGTGGETQYF. CDR3 DNA: TGCAGCGTTCCGGGGACAGGGGGAGAGACCCAGTACTTC.

The chain uses TRBV27 and TRBJ2-7; D remains unclear. Trimming cost V 6 bases and J 2 bases, with 11 bases left between them. Germline V gene sequence: CDR1 MNHEY, CDR2 SMNVEV (reference sequence). The CDR3 loop spans 13 amino acids. CDR3 in amino acids: CASRSGPTYEQYF. As DNA, the CDR3 is TGTGCCAGCAGATCCGGGCCTACCTACGAGCAGTACTTC.

This chain joins TRBV6-1 and TRBJ2-3; TRBD1 matches 8 bases. Losses at the gene ends were 4 bases for V and 2 bases for J; bases not matched to a gene: 17. Germline V gene sequence: CDR1 MNHNS, CDR2 SASEGT. The CDR3 consists of 19 residues. The DNA for the CDR3 is TGTGCCAGCAGTGGTCCTAACCGCCTCGGGGACAGGATCACAGATACGCAGTATTTT. Translating it yields CASSGPNRLGDRITDTQYF.

The chain combines TRBV15 with TRBJ1-1, with TRBD1 matching 10 bases. The CDR3 consists of 18 residues. J lost 3 bases, V lost 0 bases, and 10 bases had no gene match. The germline gives CDR1 LNHNV, CDR2 YYDKDF (reference sequence). This CDR3 reads CATSRDILGQGLHTEAFF. The CDR3 nucleotides read TGTGCCACCAGCAGAGACATATTGGGACAGGGGTTGCACACTGAAGCTTTCTTT.

The chain links TRBV5-1 to TRBJ2-7, with D perhaps matching TRBD2 (6 bases). The CDR3 runs 15 residues. The V gene lost 5 bases and the J gene lost 0 bases, with 15 bases spanning the gap. Germline V lookup: CDR1 SGHRS, CDR2 YFSETQ. In DNA form, the CDR3 reads TGCGCCAGCAGAGGCCTGAGGGACTTCTCCTACGAGCAGTACTTC. As protein: CASRGLRDFSYEQYF.

This rearrangement joins TRBV4-1 to TRBJ1-5; D is possibly TRBD1 (5 bases). Germline-derived CDR1 and CDR2 are MGHRA and YSYEKL. Trimming pared 1 base from V and 3 bases from J, leaving 7 bases between. This CDR3 comprises 14 residues. The CDR3 protein is CASSQGQFNQPQHF. CDR3 bases: TGCGCCAGCAGCCAAGGACAGTTCAATCAGCCCCAGCATTTT.

The V gene is TRBV18, the J gene TRBJ1-2, with 8 bases identical to TRBD1. Germline CDR1 is KGHSH and CDR2 is LQKENI. CDR3 size: 18 residues. V gave up 3 bases and J gave up 7 bases; unmatched junction bases: 19. CDR3 bases: TGTGCCAGCTCACCGCGAAAAATACCGGACAGGGATACGGCTGGCTACACCTTC. Protein product: CASSPRKIPDRDTAGYTF.

This clone was counted only a few times. The V and J genes are TRBV27 and TRBJ2-7, with a possible D match to TRBD2 (5 bases). Germline V gives CDR1 MNHEY, CDR2 SMNVEV (reference sequence). V shed 5 bases and J shed 3 bases, with 17 bases lying between them. This CDR3 is built from 15 residues. DNA of the CDR3: TGTGCCAGCAGTCCCCGGAGGCAGCGAGGCTACGAGCAGTACTTC. Translation: CASSPRRQRGYEQYF.

This rearrangement joins TRBV28 to TRBJ2-3; 12 nucleotides agree with TRBD2. This CDR3 region has 18 residues. With V trimmed by 2 bases and J by 1 base, 7 bases remained unmatched. In germline, CDR1 is MDHEN, CDR2 SYDVKM. The CDR3 loop reads CASSLGLAGSIGTDTQYF. CDR3 bases: TGTGCCAGCAGTTTAGGACTAGCGGGATCCATCGGCACAGATACGCAGTATTTT.

This clone was counted a few times. The chain is built from TRBV7-9 and TRBJ1-2, with a weak D call TRBD1 (5 bases). Looked up from germline, CDR1 is SEHNR and CDR2 is FQNEAQ (reference sequence). This CDR3 has 13 residues. V was trimmed by 5 bases and J by 3 bases, leaving 10 bases between them. Here the CDR3 DNA reads TGTGCCAGCAGCCCGAGGGGAGACTATGGCTACACCTTC. It codes for CASSPRGDYGYTF.

The rearrangement joins TRBV30 to TRBJ2-3; a possible D gene is TRBD2 (5 bases). Germline-derived CDR1 and CDR2 are GTSNPN and SVGIG (reference sequence). V lost 4 bases, J lost 2 bases, and 13 bases lay in between. The CDR3 is 14 amino acids. This chain's CDR3 is CAWTGQRHTDTQYF. The CDR3 nucleotides read TGTGCCTGGACTGGCCAGCGGCACACAGATACGCAGTATTTT.

This chain links TRBV27 with TRBJ2-4, with 13 bases aligning to TRBD2. Germline V lookup: CDR1 MNHEY, CDR2 SMNVEV (reference sequence). This CDR3 comprises 17 residues. J gave up 8 bases and V 6 bases, and 13 bases lay outside the gene matches. CDR3 sequence (DNA): TGTGCCAGCAGGAAGAACGGACTAGCGGGAGACGGTGACATTCAGTACTTC. It yields the protein CASRKNGLAGDGDIQYF.